One T cell receptor (beta chain) is described in this entry. The data derive from a study of T cells in Graves' hyperthyroidism and ophthalmopathy. This CDR3 comprises 12 residues. The germline V gene has CDR1 SGHRS and CDR2 YFSETQ. V dropped 4 bases and J dropped 5 bases, with 7 bases sitting between them. Together with thyroid ultrasound, orbital computed tomography, serum thyroxine and TRAb, clinical symptoms were used for diagnoses. The TCR beta CDR3 regions underwent amplification using RNA transcripts as the source. Using the HTBI primer set, a first-round RT-PCR was run on the TCR CDR3. TCRdb re-analysed the multiplex PCR reads in MiXCR, keeping a single row per CDR3 protein. The sample lists roughly 300,000 distinct CDR3 sequences, approximately 18% occurring once.

This chain uses TRBV5-1 with TRBJ2-1; unclear D gene. The sequenced sample was blood. The TCR originated in a woman in her 50s with Graves' hyperthyroidism. CDR3 amino acids: CASSLDNNEQFF. Here the CDR3 DNA reads TGCGCCAGCAGCCTGGATAACAATGAGCAGTTCTTC.